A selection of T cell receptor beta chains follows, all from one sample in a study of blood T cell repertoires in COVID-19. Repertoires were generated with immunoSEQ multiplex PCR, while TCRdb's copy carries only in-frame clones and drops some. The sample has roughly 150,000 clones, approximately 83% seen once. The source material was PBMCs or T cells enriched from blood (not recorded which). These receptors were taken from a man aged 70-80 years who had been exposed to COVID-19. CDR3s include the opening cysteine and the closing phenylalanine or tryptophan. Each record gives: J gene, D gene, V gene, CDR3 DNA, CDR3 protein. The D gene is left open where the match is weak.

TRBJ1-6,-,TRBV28,TGTGCCAGCCGGGCCCAGGGGTCCTATAATTCACCCCTCCACTTT,CASRAQGSYNSPLHF
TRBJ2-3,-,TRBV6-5,TGTGCCAGCAGACCCGGAGGGGGGGGAACAGATACGCAGTATTTT,CASRPGGGGTDTQYF
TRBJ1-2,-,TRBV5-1,TGCGCCAGCAGCTTTGACAGTTACTATGGCTACACCTTC,CASSFDSYYGYTF
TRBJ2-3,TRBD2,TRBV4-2,TGTGCCAGCAGCCAAGATGTAGCGGGGAACACAGATACGCAGTATTTT,CASSQDVAGNTDTQYF
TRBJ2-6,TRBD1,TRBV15,TGTGCCACCAGCAGCTACCGGACAGGTCTTCGGGCCAACGTCCTGACTTTC,CATSSYRTGLRANVLTF
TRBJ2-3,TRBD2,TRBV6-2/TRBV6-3,TGTGCCAGCAGTTACTCCGGACTAGCGGGAGATTGGGGCACAGATACGCAGTATTTT,CASSYSGLAGDWGTDTQYF
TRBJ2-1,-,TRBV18,TGTGCCAGCTCACCTCTTTTCAATGAGCAGTTCTTC,CASSPLFNEQFF
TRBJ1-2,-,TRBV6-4,TGTGCCAGCAAGGGGCAGGGCGAAAGTGGCTACACCTTC,CASKGQGESGYTF
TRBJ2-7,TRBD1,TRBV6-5,TGTGCCAGCCAGAATGACAGGGCCTACGAGCAGTACTTC,CASQNDRAYEQYF
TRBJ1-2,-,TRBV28,TGTGCCAGCACCAAGGGAGGGGCCTACTATGGCTACACCTTC,CASTKGGAYYGYTF
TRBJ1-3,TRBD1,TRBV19,TGTGCCAGTAGACACAGGGGGCCTGGAAACACCATATATTTT,CASRHRGPGNTIYF
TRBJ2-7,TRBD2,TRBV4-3,TGCGCCAGCAGCCAGGGGGGGTTCGGGGAGCAGTACTTC,CASSQGGFGEQYF
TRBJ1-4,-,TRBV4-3,TGCGCCAGCAGCCAAGGACAGAATGGGCGGGGAGAAAAACTGTTTTTT,CASSQGQNGRGEKLFF
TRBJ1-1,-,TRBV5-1,TGCGCCAGCAGCCGCGCCACGAACACTGAAGCTTTCTTT,CASSRATNTEAFF